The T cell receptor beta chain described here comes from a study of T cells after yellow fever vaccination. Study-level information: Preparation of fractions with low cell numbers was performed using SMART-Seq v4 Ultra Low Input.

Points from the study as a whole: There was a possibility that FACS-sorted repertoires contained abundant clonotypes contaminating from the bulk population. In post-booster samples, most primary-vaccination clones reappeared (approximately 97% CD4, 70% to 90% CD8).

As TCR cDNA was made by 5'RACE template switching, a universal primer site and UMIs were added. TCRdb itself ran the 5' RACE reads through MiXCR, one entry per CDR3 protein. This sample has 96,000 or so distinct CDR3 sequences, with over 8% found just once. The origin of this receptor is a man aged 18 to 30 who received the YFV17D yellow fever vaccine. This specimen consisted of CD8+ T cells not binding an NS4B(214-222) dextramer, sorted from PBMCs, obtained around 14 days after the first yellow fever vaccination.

The CDR3 bases are TGCAGTGCCCCCGGTAAGGCGGGAATTCAGTACTTC. As protein: CSAPGKAGIQYF. The J gene is TRBJ2-4, the V gene TRBV20-1; D is possibly TRBD2 (6 bases). V lost 6 bases and J 10 bases, leaving 16 bases between the germline ends. Germline-derived CDR1 and CDR2 are DFQATT and SNEGSKA (reference sequence). The CDR3 length is 12 residues.